The source of this T cell receptor beta chain is a study of OX40 agonist ivuxolimab in advanced cancers. J gave up 5 bases and V 7 bases, and 7 bases lay outside the gene matches. CDR3 size: 14 residues. The V gene's germline CDR1 is MNHEY and CDR2 SVGAGI. The table came from immunoSEQ multiplex PCR; TCRdb's copy has only in-frame clones and leaves some out. The data show 30,000 to 40,000 clones, 70% to 85% seen once. Sample: CD4+ or CD8+ T cells sorted from blood, taken in a trial of the OX40 agonist ivuxolimab. This chain joins TRBV6-5 and TRBJ1-5, with TRBD1 matching 8 bases. This TCR derives from an adult with an advanced solid tumor such as melanoma, head and neck, liver or kidney cancer. CDR3 sequence reads: CASMPTQGDQPQHF. CDR3 DNA: TGTGCCAGCATGCCTACACAGGGGGATCAGCCCCAGCATTTT.